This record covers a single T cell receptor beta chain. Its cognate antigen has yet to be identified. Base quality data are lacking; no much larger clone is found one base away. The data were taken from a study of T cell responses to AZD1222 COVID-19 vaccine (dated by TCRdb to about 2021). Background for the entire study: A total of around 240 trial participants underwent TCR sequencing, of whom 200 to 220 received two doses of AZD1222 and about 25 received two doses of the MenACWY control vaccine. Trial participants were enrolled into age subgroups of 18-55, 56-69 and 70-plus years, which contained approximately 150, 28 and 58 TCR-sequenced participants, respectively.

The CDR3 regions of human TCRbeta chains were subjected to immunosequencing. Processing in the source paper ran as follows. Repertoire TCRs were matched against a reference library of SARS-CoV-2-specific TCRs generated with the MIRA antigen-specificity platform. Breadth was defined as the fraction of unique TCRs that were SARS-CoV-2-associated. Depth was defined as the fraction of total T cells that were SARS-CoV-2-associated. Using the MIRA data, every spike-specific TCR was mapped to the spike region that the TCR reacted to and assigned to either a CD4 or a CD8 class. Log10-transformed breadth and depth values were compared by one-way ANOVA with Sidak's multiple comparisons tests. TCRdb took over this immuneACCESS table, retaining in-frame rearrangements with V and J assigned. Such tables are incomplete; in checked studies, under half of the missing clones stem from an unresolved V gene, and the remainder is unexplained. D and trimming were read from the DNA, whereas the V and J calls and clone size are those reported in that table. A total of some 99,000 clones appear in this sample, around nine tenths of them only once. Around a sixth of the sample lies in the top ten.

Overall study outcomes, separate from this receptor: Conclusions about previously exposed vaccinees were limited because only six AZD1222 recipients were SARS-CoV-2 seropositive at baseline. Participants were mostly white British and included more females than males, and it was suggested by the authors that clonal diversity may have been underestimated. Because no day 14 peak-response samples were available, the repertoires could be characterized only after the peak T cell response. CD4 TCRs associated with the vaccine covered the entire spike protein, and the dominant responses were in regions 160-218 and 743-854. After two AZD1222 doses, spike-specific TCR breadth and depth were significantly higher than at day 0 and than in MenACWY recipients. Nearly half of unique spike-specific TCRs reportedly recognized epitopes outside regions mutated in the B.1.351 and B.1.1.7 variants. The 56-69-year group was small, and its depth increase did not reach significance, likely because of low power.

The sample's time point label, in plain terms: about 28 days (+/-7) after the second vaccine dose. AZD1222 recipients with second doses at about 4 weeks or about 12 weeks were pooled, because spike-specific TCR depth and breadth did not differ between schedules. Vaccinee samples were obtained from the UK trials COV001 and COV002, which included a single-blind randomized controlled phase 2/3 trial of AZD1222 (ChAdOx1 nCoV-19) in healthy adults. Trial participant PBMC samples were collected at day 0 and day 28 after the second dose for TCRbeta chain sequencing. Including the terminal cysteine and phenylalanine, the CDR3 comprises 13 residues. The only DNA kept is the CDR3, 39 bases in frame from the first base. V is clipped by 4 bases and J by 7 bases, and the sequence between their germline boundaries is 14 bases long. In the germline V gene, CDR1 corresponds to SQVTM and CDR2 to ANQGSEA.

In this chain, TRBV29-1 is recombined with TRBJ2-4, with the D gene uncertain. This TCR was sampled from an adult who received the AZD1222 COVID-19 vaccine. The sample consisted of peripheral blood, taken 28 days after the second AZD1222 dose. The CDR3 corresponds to CSVVGSSWNIQYF. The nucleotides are TGCAGCGTTGTCGGTTCCTCTTGGAACATTCAGTACTTC.